Listed below are T cell receptor beta chains from one sample, sequenced in a study of CD8+ T cells in alopecia areata. Clones were read by immunoSEQ multiplex PCR, and TCRdb kept only the in-frame ones, dropping some. Of under 130,000 clones in the sample, 86% were seen once. The sample here was CD8+ T cells sorted from blood, taken at week 34, from a patient treated with tofacitinib. These receptors all come from a human donor with alopecia areata. The CDR3 runs from the conserved cysteine through the conserved F or W. Each record gives: J gene, clone size, V gene, D gene, CDR3 protein, CDR3 DNA. The D gene is left open where the match is weak. A clone size is listed for some rows: how often the clone was seen (once, few, many), or a class if it is expanded.

j_call: TRBJ1-2; clone_size: NA; v_call: TRBV5-1; d_call: NA; cdr3_aa: CASSLLREGGYNYGYTF; cdr3_nt: TGCGCCAGCAGCTTGCTTCGGGAGGGCGGCTATAACTATGGCTACACCTTC
j_call: TRBJ2-5; clone_size: NA; v_call: TRBV6-5; d_call: NA; cdr3_aa: CASSPTDQETQYF; cdr3_nt: TGTGCCAGCAGCCCGACAGACCAAGAGACCCAGTACTTC
j_call: TRBJ2-1; clone_size: NA; v_call: TRBV5-4; d_call: NA; cdr3_aa: CASSWEGGSTFHNEQFF; cdr3_nt: TGTGCCAGCAGCTGGGAGGGGGGGAGCACCTTTCACAATGAGCAGTTCTTC
j_call: TRBJ1-1; clone_size: NA; v_call: TRBV5-1; d_call: NA; cdr3_aa: CASSPYGGTEAFF; cdr3_nt: TGCGCCAGCAGCCCCTATGGGGGCACTGAAGCTTTCTTT
j_call: TRBJ2-3; clone_size: NA; v_call: TRBV2; d_call: TRBD1; cdr3_aa: CASSSSGTGADTQYF; cdr3_nt: TGTGCCAGCAGCAGCTCCGGGACAGGGGCAGATACGCAGTATTTT
j_call: TRBJ2-1; clone_size: NA; v_call: TRBV5-8; d_call: TRBD2; cdr3_aa: CASSLPRLAGGPVNEQFF; cdr3_nt: TGTGCCAGCAGCTTGCCCCGACTAGCGGGGGGGCCGGTTAATGAGCAGTTCTTC
j_call: TRBJ1-1; clone_size: few; v_call: TRBV9; d_call: NA; cdr3_aa: CASSVAENTEAFF; cdr3_nt: TGTGCCAGCAGCGTAGCAGAGAACACTGAAGCTTTCTTT
j_call: TRBJ2-5; clone_size: NA; v_call: TRBV2; d_call: NA; cdr3_aa: CASSEGSRRISQETQYF; cdr3_nt: TGTGCCAGCAGTGAAGGGTCCCGGCGGATTTCTCAAGAGACCCAGTACTTC
j_call: TRBJ2-2; clone_size: NA; v_call: TRBV29-1; d_call: NA; cdr3_aa: CSVDLDKNTGELFF; cdr3_nt: TGCAGCGTTGACTTGGACAAGAACACCGGGGAGCTGTTTTTT
j_call: TRBJ1-1; clone_size: NA; v_call: TRBV7-9; d_call: TRBD1; cdr3_aa: CASSSGQRGMNTEAFF; cdr3_nt: TGTGCCAGCAGCTCGGGACAGCGAGGCATGAACACTGAAGCTTTCTTT